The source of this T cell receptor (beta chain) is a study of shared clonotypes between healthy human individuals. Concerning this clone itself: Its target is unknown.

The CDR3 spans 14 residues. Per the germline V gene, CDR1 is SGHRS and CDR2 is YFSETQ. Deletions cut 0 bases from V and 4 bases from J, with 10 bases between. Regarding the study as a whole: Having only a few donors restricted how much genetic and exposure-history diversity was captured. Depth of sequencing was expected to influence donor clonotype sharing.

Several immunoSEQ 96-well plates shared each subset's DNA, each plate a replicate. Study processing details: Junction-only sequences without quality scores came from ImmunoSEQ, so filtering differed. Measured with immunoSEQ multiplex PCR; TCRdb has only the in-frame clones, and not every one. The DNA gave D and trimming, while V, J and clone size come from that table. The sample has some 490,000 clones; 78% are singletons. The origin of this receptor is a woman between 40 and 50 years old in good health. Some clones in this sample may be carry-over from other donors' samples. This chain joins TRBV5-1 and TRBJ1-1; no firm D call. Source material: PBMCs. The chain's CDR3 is CASSLGLYGTEAFF. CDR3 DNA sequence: TGCGCCAGCAGCTTGGGTCTATATGGCACTGAAGCTTTCTTT.